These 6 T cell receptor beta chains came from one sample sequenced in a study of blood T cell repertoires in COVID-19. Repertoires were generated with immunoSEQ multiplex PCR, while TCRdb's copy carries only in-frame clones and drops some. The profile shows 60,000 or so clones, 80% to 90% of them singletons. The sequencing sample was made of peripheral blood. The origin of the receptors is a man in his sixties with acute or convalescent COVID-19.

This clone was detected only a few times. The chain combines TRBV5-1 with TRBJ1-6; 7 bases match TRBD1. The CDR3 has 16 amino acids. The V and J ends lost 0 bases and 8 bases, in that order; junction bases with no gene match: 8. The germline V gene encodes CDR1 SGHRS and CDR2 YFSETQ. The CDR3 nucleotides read TGCGCCAGCAGCTTGGAAACGGCAGGGGGGTATTCACCCCTCCACTTT. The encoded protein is CASSLETAGGYSPLHF.

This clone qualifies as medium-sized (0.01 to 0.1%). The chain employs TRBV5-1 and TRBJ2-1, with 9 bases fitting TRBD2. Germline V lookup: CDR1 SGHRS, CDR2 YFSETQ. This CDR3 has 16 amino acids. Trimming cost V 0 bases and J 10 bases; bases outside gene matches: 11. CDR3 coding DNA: TGCGCCAGCAGCTTGGCCCCTAGCGGGGTCCCCGAGGAGCAGTTCTTC. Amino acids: CASSLAPSGVPEEQFF.

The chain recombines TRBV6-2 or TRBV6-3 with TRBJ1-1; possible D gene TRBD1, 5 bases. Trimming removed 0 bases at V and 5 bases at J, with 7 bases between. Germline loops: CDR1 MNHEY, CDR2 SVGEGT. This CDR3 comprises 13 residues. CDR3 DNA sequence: TGTGCCAGCAGTTACTCTCCAGGGACTGAAGCTTTCTTT. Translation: CASSYSPGTEAFF.

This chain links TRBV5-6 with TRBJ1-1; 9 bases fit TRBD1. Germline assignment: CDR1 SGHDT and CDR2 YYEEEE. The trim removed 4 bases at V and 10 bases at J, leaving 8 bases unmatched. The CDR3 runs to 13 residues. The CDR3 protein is CASSRTGARGAFF. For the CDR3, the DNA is TGTGCCAGCAGCCGGACAGGGGCCAGGGGAGCTTTCTTT.

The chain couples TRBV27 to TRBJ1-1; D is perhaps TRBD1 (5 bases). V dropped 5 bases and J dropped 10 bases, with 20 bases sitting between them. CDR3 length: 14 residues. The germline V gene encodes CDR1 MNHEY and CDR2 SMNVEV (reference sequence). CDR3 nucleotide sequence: TGTGCCAGCAGTCCCATAGGGGCAGGAGACGGAGCTTTCTTT. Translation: CASSPIGAGDGAFF.

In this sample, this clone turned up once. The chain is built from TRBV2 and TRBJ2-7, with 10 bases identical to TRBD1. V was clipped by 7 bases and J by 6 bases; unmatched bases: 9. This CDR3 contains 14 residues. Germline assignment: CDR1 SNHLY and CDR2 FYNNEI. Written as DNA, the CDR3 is TGTGCCAGCACTCCGGGACAGGGGTTGTTCGAGCAGTACTTC. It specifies CASTPGQGLFEQYF. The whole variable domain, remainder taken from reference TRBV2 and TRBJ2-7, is EPEVTQTPSHQVTQMGQEVILRCVPISNHLYFYWYRQILGQKVEFLVSFYNNEISEKSEIFDDQFSVERPDGSNFTLKIRSTKLEDSAMYFCASTPGQGLFEQYFGPGTRLTVT.